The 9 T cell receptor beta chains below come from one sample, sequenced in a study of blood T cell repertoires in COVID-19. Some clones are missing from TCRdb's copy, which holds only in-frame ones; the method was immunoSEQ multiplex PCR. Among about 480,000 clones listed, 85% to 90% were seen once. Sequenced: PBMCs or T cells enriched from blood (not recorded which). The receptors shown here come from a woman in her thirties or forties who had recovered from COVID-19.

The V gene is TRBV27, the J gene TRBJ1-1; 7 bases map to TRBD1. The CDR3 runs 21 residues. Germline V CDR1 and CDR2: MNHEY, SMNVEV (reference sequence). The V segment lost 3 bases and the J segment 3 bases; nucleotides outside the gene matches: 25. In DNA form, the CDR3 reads TGTGCCAGCAGTTTTTACCGGGGAGCGAGAGGACAGGCTCCTGGTGACACTGAAGCTTTCTTT. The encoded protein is CASSFYRGARGQAPGDTEAFF.

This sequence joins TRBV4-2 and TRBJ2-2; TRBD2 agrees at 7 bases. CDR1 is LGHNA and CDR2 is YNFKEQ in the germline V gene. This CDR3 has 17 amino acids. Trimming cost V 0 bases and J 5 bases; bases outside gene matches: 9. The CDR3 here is CASSQDSAGVRTGELFF. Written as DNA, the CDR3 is TGTGCCAGCAGCCAAGATTCCGCGGGAGTTAGAACCGGGGAGCTGTTTTTT.

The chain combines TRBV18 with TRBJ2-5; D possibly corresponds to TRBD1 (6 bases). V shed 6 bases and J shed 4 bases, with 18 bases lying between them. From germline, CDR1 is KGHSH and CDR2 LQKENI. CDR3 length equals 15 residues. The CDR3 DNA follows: TGTGCCAGCTCTCTATCGGACAGATCATTAGAGACCCAGTACTTC. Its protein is CASSLSDRSLETQYF.

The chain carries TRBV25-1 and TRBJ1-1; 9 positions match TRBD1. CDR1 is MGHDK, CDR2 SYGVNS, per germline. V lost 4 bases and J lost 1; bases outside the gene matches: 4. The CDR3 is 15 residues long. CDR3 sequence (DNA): TGTGCCAGCAGTGGGGGACAGGGTTGGAACACTGAAGCTTTCTTT. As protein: CASSGGQGWNTEAFF.

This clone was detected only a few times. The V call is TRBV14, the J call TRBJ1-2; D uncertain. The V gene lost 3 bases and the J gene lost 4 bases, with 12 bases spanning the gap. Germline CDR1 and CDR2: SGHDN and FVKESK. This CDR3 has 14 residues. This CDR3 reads CASSQVPEAYGYTF. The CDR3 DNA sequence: TGTGCCAGCAGCCAGGTTCCGGAGGCCTATGGCTACACCTTC.

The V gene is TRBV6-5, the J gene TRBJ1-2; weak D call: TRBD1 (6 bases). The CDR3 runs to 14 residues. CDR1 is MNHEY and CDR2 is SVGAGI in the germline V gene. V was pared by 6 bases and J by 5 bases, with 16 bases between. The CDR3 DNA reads TGTGCCAGCAGCCCGGACAGTCGGTCGTATGGCTACACCTTC. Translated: CASSPDSRSYGYTF.

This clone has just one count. The CDR3 is CAIRVGAGEIGEQYF. The CDR3 region has the DNA TGTGCCATCAGGGTGGGAGCGGGAGAAATCGGCGAGCAGTACTTC. The chain is built from TRBV10-3 and TRBJ2-7; TRBD2 agrees at 8 bases. The CDR3 totals 15 residues. V lost 6 bases, J lost 6 bases, and 13 bases stayed unmatched. Per the germline V gene, CDR1 is ENHRY and CDR2 is SYGVKD.

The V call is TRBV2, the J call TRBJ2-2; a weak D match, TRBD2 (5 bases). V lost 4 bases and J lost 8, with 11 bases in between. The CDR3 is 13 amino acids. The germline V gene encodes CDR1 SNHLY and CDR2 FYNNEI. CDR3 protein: CASSASLVGELFF. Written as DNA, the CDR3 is TGTGCCAGCAGTGCTAGCTTAGTTGGGGAGCTGTTTTTT. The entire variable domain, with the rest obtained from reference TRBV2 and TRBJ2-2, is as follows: EPEVTQTPSHQVTQMGQEVILRCVPISNHLYFYWYRQILGQKVEFLVSFYNNEISEKSEIFDDQFSVERPDGSNFTLKIRSTKLEDSAMYFCASSASLVGELFFGEGSRLTVL.

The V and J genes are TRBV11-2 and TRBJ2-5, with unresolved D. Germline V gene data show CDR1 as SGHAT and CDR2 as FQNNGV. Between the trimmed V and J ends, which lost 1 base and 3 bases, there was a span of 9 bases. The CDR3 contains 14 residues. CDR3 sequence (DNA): TGTGCCAGCAGCTTAGGGGCAAACAAAGAGACCCAGTACTTC. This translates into CASSLGANKETQYF.